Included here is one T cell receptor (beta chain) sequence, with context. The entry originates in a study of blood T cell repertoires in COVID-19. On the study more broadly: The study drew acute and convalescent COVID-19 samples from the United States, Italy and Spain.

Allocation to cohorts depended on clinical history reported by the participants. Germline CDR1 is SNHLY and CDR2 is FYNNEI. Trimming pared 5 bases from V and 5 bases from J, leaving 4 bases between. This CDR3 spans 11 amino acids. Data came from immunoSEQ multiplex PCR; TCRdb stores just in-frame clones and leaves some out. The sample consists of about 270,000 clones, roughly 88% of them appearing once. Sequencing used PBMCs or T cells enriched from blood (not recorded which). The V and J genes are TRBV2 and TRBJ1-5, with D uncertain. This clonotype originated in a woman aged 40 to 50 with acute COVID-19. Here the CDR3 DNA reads TGTGCCAGCAGTCTTGATCAGCCCCAGCATTTT. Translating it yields CASSLDQPQHF.